This T cell receptor (beta chain) was found in a study of technical replicates of blood from a handful of donors. The data were produced by immunoSEQ multiplex PCR, yet TCRdb's version contains in-frame clones alone and is incomplete. Of roughly 85,000 clones listed, around 94% were seen once; the top ten hold around 0.25%. Germline-derived CDR1 and CDR2 are MDHEN and SYDVKM. Unmatched junction bases numbered 8, after V lost 2 bases and J lost 6 bases. The CDR3 consists of 16 residues. The specimen sequenced was T cells isolated from PBMCs. The TCR comes from a human donor in good health. The chain is built from TRBV28 and TRBJ2-2, with 8 positions matching TRBD2. CDR3 protein: CASSLGGGRLSGELFF. The DNA for the CDR3 is TGTGCCAGCAGTTTAGGGGGCGGGAGGTTGTCCGGGGAGCTGTTTTTT.